This T cell receptor (beta chain) appears in the sequencing data of a study of cytomegalovirus exposure and HLA in healthy donors. The PCR made use of 60 Vbeta and 13 Jbeta primers. Clones were sequenced by immunoSEQ multiplex PCR, and TCRdb holds only the in-frame ones, with some missing. The data contain around 190,000 clones, over 65% of them singletons. This CDR3 has 18 amino acids. Per the germline V gene, CDR1 is LGHNA and CDR2 is YSLEER. Trimming took 0 bases from V and 0 from J, leaving 14 bases between them. This chain joins TRBV4-3 and TRBJ1-4, with unresolved D. The receptor was derived from a man aged 40-55 years in good health and CMV-seropositive. Material for sequencing was PBMCs. CDR3 residues: CASSQDHANPTTNEKLFF. Written as DNA, the CDR3 is TGCGCCAGCAGCCAAGATCATGCGAACCCAACAACTAATGAAAAACTGTTTTTT.